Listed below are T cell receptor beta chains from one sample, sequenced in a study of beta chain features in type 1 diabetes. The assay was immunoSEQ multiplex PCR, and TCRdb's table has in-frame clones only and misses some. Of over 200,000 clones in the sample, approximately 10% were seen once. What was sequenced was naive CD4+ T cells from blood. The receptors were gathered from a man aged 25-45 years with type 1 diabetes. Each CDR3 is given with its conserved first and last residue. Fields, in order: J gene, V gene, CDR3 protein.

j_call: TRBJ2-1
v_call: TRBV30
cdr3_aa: CAWSVSGGYNEQFF

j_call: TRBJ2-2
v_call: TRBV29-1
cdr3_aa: CSAGTSGGRELFF

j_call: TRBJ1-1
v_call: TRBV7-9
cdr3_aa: CASSLNQGSEAFF

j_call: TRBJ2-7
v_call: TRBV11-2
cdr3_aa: CASSLTGDGYEQYF

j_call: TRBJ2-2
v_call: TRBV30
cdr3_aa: CAWSRGGDTGELFF

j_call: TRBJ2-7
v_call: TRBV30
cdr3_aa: CAWKAGAYEQYF

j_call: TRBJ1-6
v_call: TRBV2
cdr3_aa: CASSVNRGDNSPLHF

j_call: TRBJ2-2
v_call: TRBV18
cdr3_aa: CASSTARYPGAGELFF

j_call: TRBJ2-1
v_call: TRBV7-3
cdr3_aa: CASSLNLADYNEQFF

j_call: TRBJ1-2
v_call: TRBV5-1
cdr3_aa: CASSLDSYGYTF

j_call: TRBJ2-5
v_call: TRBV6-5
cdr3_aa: CASSYLAGAALETQYF

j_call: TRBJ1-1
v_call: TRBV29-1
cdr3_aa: CSAAEGTNTEAFF

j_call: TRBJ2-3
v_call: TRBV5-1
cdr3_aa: CASSLLGLAGVGDTQYF

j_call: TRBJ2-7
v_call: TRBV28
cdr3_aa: CASSLPRAEQYF

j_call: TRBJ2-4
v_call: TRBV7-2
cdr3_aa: CASSRSRGDIQYF

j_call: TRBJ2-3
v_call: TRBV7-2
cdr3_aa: CASSGQVSDTQYF

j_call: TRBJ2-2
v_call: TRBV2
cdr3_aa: CASSVGRVNTGELFF

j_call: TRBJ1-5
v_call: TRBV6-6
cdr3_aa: CASSYSATQGNQPQHF

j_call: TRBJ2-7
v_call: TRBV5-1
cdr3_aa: CASSWSGTEQYF

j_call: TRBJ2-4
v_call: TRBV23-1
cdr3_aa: CASIPGQLAKNIQYF

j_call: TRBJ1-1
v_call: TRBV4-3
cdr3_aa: CASSQDPREGTEAFF

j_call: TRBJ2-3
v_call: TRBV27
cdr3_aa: CASSSPRGDTQYF

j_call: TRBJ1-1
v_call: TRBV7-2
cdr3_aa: CASSYRGRNTEAFF

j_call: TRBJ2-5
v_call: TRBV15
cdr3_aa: CATSRDRGMETQYF

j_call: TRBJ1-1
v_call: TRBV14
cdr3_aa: CASSQDRNTEAFF

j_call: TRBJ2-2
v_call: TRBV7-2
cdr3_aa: CASSPTSGRAGELFF

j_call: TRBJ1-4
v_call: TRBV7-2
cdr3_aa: CASSFQGGDEKLFF

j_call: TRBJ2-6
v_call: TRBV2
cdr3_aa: CASSERAGAGANVLTF

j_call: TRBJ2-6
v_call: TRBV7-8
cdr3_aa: CASSYRDSISGANVLTF

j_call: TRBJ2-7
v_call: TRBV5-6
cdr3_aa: CASSLPREYEQYF

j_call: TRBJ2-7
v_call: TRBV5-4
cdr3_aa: CASSKGLAKGYEQYF

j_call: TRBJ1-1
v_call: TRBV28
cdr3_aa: CATRYEAEAFF

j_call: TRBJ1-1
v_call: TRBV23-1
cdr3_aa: CAIKRRTEAFF

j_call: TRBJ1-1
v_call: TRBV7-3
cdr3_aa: CASRRQQGTEAFF

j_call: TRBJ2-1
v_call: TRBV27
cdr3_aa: CASSLLLAGTYNEQFF

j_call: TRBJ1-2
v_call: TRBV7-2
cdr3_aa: CASSPGTGAGYTF

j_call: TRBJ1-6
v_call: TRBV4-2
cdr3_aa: CASSQAKGQLERPLHF

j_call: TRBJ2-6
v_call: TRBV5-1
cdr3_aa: CASSFALLAGGANVLTF

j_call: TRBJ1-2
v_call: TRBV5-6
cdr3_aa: CASSPGQGDYGYTF

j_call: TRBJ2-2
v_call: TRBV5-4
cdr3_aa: CASSSDRGLGELFF

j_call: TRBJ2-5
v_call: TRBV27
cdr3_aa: CASSLYPPGGTLQETQYF

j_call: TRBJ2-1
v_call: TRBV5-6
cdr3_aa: CASSLGTSGGHYNEQFF

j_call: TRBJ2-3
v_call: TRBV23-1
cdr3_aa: CASSQSNRGRTDTQYF

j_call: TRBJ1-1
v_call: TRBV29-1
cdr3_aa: CSAKGSRLTGNTEAFF

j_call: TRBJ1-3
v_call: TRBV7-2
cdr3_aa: CASSLPTYTIYF

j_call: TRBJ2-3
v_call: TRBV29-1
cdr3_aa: CSVVGSPASGPSDTQYF

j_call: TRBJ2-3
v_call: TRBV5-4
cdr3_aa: CASSLRGGYTDTQYF

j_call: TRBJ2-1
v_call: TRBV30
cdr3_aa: CAWSSNYNEQFF

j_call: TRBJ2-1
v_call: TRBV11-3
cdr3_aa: CASSLSGQGIYNEQFF

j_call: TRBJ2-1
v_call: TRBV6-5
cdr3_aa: CASSYGDLGIGEQFF

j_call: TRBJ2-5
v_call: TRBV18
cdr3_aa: CASSPGGGRETQYF

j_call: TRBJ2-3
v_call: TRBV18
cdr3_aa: CASSPAHSTDTQYF

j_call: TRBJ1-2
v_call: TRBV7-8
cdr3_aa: CASSLAALTVDGYTF